This is a list of T cell receptor beta chains from one sample in a study of shared clonotypes between healthy human individuals. Only in-frame clones appear in the TCRdb table, and some are missing; sequencing was by immunoSEQ multiplex PCR. There are under 2,500,000 clones in the sample; approximately 96% occur only once, and around 0.13% lies in the top ten. Sequenced material: naive CD4+ T cells sorted from blood. These receptors originate from a young man in good health. Each CDR3 is given with its conserved first and last residue. The order of the fields is clone size, V gene, J gene, D gene, CDR3 DNA, CDR3 protein. D genes are given only for firm matches. The size of a clone is reported for some rows only, either as once, few or many, or as a class for expanded clones.

-	TRBV19	TRBJ1-2	TRBD1	TGTGCCAGTAACCCAGGGGGAGACTATGGCTACACCTTC	CASNPGGDYGYTF
once	TRBV7-9	TRBJ1-4	-	TGTGCCAGCAGCTTATATCCCCCCCGGGGGGCGCAAACTAATGAAAAACTGTTTTTT	CASSLYPPRGAQTNEKLFF
-	TRBV25-1	TRBJ2-6	-	TGTGCCAGCAGTCCCAGTGCCTCTGGGGCCAACGTCCTGACTTTC	CASSPSASGANVLTF
once	TRBV7-9	TRBJ2-2	-	TGTGCCAGCAGCCGACAGGGAGGGACCGGGGAGCTGTTTTTT	CASSRQGGTGELFF
-	TRBV7-9	TRBJ2-7	-	TGTGCCAGCAGCTCTCTTGGGGTTTCCTACGAGCAGTACTTC	CASSSLGVSYEQYF
once	TRBV19	TRBJ1-6	-	TGTGCCAGTAGTATAAAACAGGGCGTCCTCTCACCCCTCCACTTT	CASSIKQGVLSPLHF
-	TRBV11-2	TRBJ2-1	-	TGTGCCAGCAGCTTAAGTGTCAGCTACAATGAGCAGTTCTTC	CASSLSVSYNEQFF
-	TRBV2	TRBJ1-2	-	TGTGCCAGCAGATTGGACAGCCCACTTGGCTACACCTTC	CASRLDSPLGYTF
-	TRBV6-5	TRBJ2-3	-	TGTGCCAGCAGTGAAAGGGGGAGGGCCGATACGCAGTATTTT	CASSERGRADTQYF
-	TRBV6-1	TRBJ1-2	-	TGTGCCAGCAGTGAGGCCGGAAGTAACTATGGCTACACCTTC	CASSEAGSNYGYTF
-	TRBV7-9	TRBJ2-2	-	TGTGCCAGCAGCCTAAGTGGTGTGGGTAAGAACACCGGGGAGCTGTTTTTT	CASSLSGVGKNTGELFF
-	TRBV27	TRBJ2-7	-	TGTGCCAGACCGGAGAACAGGAGCTCCTACGAGCAGTACTTC	CARPENRSSYEQYF
-	TRBV2	TRBJ2-5	TRBD2	TGTGCCAGCAGCAAAGGGCTAGCGGGAGGGGAAGAGACCCAGTACTTC	CASSKGLAGGEETQYF
-	TRBV6-6	TRBJ1-1	-	TGTGCCAGCAGTTACCGCAATAAGAACACTGAAGCTTTCTTT	CASSYRNKNTEAFF
-	TRBV19	TRBJ2-1	-	TGTGCCACCTCGGCGGGATCCTACAATGAGCAGTTCTTC	CATSAGSYNEQFF
-	TRBV7-9	TRBJ2-7	-	TGTGCCAGCAGCCCCGACTTCTACGAGCAGTACTTC	CASSPDFYEQYF
-	TRBV9	TRBJ2-5	-	TGTGCCAGCAGCGTACAGGGACGTGAGCAAGAGACCCAGTACTTC	CASSVQGREQETQYF